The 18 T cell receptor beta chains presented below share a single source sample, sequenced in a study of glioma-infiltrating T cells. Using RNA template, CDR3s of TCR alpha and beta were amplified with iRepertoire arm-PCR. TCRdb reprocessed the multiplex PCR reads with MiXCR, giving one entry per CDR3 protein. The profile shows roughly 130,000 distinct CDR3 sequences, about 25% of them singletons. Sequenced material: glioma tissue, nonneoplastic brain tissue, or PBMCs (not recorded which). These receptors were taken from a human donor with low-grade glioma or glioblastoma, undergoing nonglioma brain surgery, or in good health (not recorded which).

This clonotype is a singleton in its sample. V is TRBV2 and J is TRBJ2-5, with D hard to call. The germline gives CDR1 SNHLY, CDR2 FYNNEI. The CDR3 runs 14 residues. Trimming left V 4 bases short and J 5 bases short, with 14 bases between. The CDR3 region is CASSGSMAGETQYF. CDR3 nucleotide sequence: TGTGCCAGCAGTGGTTCGATGGCCGGTGAGACCCAGTACTTC.

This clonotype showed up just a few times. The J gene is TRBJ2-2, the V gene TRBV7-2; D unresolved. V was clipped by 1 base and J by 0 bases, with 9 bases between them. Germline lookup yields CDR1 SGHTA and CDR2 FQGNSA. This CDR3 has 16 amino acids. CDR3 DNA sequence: TGTGCCAGCAGCTTAGGTGGCACGGCGAACACCGGGGAGCTGTTTTTT. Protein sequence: CASSLGGTANTGELFF. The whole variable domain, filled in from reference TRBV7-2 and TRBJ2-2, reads GAGVSQSPSNKVTEKGKDVELRCDPISGHTALYWYRQSLGQGLEFLIYFQGNSAPDKSGLPSDRFSAERTGGSVSTLTIQRTQQEDSAVYLCASSLGGTANTGELFFGEGSRLTVL.

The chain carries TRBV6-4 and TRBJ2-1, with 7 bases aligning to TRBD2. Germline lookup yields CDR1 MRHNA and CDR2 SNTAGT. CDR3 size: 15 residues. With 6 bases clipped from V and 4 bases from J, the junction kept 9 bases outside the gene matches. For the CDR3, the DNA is TGTGCCAGCAGCGCGAGCGGGGCCCTGTACAATGAGCAGTTCTTC. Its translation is CASSASGALYNEQFF.

The CDR3 spells CASSIGRNSGNTIYF. The CDR3 bases are TGTGCCAGTAGTATAGGACGTAACTCTGGAAACACCATATATTTT. This chain joins TRBV19 and TRBJ1-3; D is uncertain. CDR1 is LNHDA, CDR2 SQIVND, per germline (reference sequence). The CDR3 loop spans 15 amino acids. V was clipped by 1 base and J by 0 bases, with 7 bases between them.

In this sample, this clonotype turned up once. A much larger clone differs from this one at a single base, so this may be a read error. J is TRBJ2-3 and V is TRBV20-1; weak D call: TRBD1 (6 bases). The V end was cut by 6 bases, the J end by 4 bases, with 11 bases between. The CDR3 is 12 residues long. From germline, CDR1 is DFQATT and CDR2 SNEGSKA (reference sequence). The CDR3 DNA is TGCAGTGCGCCCAGGGGAGCAGATACGCAGTATTTT. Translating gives CSAPRGADTQYF.

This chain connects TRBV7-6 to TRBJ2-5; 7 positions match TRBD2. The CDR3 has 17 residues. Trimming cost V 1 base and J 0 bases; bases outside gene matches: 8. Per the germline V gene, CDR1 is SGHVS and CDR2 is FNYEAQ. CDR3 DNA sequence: TGTGCCAGCAGCTTAGGAGGGTTAGCGGGCCACCAAGAGACCCAGTACTTC. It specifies CASSLGGLAGHQETQYF.

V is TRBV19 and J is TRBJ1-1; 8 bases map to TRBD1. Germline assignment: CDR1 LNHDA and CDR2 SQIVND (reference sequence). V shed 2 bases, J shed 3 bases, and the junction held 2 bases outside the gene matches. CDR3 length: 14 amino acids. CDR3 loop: CASSIYRGDTEAFF. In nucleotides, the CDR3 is TGTGCCAGTAGTATATACAGGGGGGACACTGAAGCTTTCTTT.

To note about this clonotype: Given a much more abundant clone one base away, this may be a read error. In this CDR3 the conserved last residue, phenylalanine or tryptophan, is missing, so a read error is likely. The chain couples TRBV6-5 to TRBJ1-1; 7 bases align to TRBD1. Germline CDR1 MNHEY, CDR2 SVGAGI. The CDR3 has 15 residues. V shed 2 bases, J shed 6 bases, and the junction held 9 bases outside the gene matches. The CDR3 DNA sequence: TGTGCCAGCAGTTACGCGACAGGGTTGGCTGCTGAAGCTTTCTCT. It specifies CASSYATGLAAEAFS.

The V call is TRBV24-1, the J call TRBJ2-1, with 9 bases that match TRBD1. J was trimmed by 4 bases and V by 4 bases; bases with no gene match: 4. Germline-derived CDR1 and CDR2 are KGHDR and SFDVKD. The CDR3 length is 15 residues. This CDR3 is CATSEQGAGYNEQFF. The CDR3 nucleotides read TGTGCCACCAGTGAACAGGGGGCCGGTTACAATGAGCAGTTCTTC.

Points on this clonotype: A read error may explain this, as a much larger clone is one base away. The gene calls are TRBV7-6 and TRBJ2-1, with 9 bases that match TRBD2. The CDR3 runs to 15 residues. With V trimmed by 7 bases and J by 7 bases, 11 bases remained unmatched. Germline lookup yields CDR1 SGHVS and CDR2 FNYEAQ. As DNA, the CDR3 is TGTGCCAGCACCCCACCGGGACTAGCATTTAATGAGCAGTTCTTC. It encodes CASTPPGLAFNEQFF.

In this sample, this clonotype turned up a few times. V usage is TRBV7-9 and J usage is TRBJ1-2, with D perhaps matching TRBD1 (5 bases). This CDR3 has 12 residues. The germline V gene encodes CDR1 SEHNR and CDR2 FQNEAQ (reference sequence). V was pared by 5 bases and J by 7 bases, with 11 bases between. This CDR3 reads CASSPLGVGYTF. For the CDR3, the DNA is TGTGCCAGCAGCCCCCTGGGGGTTGGCTACACCTTC.

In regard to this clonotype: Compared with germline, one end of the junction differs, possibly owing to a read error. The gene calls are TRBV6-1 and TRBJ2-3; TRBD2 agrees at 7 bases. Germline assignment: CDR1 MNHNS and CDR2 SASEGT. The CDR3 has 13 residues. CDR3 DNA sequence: TGCGCCAGCAGTGGGAGCGGGGCGGATACGCAGTATTTT. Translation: CASSGSGADTQYF.

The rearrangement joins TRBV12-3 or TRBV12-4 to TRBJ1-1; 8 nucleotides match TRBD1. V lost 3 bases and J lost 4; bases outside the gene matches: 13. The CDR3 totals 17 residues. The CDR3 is CASSFRGSHRGATEAFF. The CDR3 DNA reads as TGTGCCAGCAGTTTTAGGGGGAGCCACAGGGGGGCCACTGAAGCTTTCTTT.

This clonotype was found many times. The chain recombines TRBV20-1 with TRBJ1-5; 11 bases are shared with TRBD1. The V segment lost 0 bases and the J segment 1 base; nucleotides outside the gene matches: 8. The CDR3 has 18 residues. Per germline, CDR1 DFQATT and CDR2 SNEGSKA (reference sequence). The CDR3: CSARDRDRGRRSNQPQHF. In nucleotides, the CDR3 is TGCAGTGCTAGAGATAGGGACAGGGGGAGGCGCAGCAATCAGCCCCAGCATTTT.

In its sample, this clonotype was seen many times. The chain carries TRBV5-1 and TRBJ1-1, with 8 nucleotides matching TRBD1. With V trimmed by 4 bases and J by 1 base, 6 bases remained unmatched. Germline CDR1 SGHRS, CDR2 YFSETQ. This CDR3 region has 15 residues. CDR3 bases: TGCGCCAGCAGCAAAACAGGGGGGCCGAACACTGAAGCTTTCTTT. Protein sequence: CASSKTGGPNTEAFF.

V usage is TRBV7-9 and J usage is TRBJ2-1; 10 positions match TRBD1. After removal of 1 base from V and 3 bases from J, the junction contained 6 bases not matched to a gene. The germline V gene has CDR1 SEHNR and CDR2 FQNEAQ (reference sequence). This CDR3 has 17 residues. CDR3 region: CASSLGTDRGLYNEQFF. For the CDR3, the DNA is TGTGCCAGCAGCTTAGGGACAGACAGGGGGCTCTACAATGAGCAGTTCTTC.

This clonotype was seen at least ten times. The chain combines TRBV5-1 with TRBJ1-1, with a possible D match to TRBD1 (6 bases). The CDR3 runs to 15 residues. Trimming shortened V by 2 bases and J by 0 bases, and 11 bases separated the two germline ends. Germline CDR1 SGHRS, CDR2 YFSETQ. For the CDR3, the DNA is TGCGCCAGCAGCTTACGGACAGATATGAACACTGAAGCTTTCTTT. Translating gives CASSLRTDMNTEAFF.

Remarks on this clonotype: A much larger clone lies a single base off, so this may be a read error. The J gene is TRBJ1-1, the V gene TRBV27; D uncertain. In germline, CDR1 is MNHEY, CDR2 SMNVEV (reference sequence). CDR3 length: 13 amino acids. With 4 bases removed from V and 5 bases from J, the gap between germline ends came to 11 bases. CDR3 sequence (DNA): TGTGCCAGCAGTTCGAAGGGTTGGACTGAAGCTTTCTTT. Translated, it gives CASSSKGWTEAFF.